This T cell receptor (beta chain) is from a study of T cells in Graves' hyperthyroidism and ophthalmopathy (dated by TCRdb to between 2019 and 2020). About the investigation overall: Peripheral blood was collected at initial diagnosis, before any treatment. In addition, the study compared T-cell repertoires in thyroid tissue and in blood from roughly six Graves' hyperthyroidism patients. According to the paper, TCR Vbeta CDR3 sequencing was carried out on approximately 140 peripheral blood samples, which came from approximately 41 ophthalmopathy, around 74 hyperthyroidism and some 17 progressor patients. The 85 to 100 discovery patients were divided at random into training and test sets in a 7:3 ratio. To identify TCR V-J signatures that set the groups apart, the researchers used a discovery cohort of about a hundred patients, made up of 40 to 45 with Graves' ophthalmopathy and 57 with stable Graves' hyperthyroidism. Once sampling was done, hyperthyroidism patients were given methimazole at a starting dose of 30 mg daily, whereas ophthalmopathy patients were given high-dose intravenous methylprednisolone. An independent validation cohort of around 19 hyperthyroidism patients and 17 patients who later progressed to ophthalmopathy tested prospective prediction of ophthalmopathy.

Stable Graves' hyperthyroidism was defined as no progression to ophthalmopathy during 18 months of follow-up. The hyperthyroidism patients were between 18 and 65 years old and newly diagnosed, with a disease duration of less than 2 months. The study excluded patients with uncontrolled infections, other autoimmune diseases, pregnancy or lactation. Diagnoses were based on clinical symptoms, serum thyroxine and TRAb, thyroid ultrasound and orbital computed tomography. Ficoll-Paque density gradient centrifugation was used to isolate PBMCs from 10 ml of fresh peripheral blood. Trizol reagent was used to extract total RNA, and RNA quality was then checked on an Agilent 2100 Bioanalyzer. This clonotype has just a few counts. Its antigen specificity is not known. Per-base quality was not reported, and no clone a single base away is much larger than it. The TCR beta CDR3 regions were amplified from the RNA transcripts. The TCR CDR3 was subjected to a first round of RT-PCR using the HTBI primer set and the Qiagen OneStep RT-PCR kit. Libraries were constructed in a second round of multiplex PCR, after which size selection and purification were carried out. Libraries were sequenced paired-end with 100 bp reads on an Illumina HiSeq2000. As for how the authors treated the data: SOAPnuke was used to process the raw data, with reads discarded if the reads contained adapters or uncalled bases, had a mean Phred below 15, or lacked an exact constant-primer or identifier match. High-quality paired reads were merged with COPE v1.2.5, and unique nucleotide sequences were defined as clonotypes. Clonotypes were aligned to IMGT TRBV, TRBD and TRBJ reference segments using MiTCR v1.1. Only V-J combinations with frequency above 0.0001, covering 99% to 99.2% of repertoires, were analysed. A TCS score was defined as the ratio between F50 (clonal expansion) and ExV (chaos), using BLOSUM62-based TCRdist between CDR3 peptides within each V-J. Welch's t-statistics and random forest reduced 500 to 550 V-J features to 13, which were used in a naive Bayes classifier (R e1071). In-frame beta chains were kept once TCRdb had trimmed the public reads at Q25 with fastp and called clones with MiXCR. Merged by CDR3 protein, the rows form single entries marked with the most common genes and DNA. It is TCRdb's table, rather than the study itself, that gives the V and J calls and clone size. The sample has roughly 740,000 distinct CDR3 sequences on record, approximately 16% of them singletons. Approximately 8% of the sample belongs to the ten largest clones.

The germline V gene (reference sequence) gives CDR1 as SGHKS and CDR2 as YYEKEE. V is clipped by 3 bases and J by 3 bases, and the sequence between their germline boundaries is 18 bases long. The CDR3 holds 16 amino acids from the cysteine to the phenylalanine. Only the CDR3 part of the read is kept: 48 bases, read in frame from the first base. Overall results and qualifications from the work: In cross-validation, a model built on a 13 V-J signature told ophthalmopathy apart from stable hyperthyroidism with approximately 91% sensitivity and about 81% specificity, and in testing the same model reached 80%/75%. Blood samples also contained most of the expanded thyroid clonotypes (frequency above 0.001), which suggests that blood repertoires may reflect thyroid immune responses. Sample size was not statistically predetermined, and blinding of investigators to group allocation was not performed. In validation, the model predicted progression to ophthalmopathy a median of roughly 6.2 months before onset, with about 67% sensitivity and roughly 73% specificity.

This TCR came from a man aged 18 to 29 with Graves' hyperthyroidism. Sequencing used blood. The rearranged chain carries TRBV5-5 and TRBJ2-5, with TRBD1 as a weak D call on 6 bases. The sequenced DNA: TGTGCCAGCAGCTCCACCCTGACAGGATTGGAAGAGACCCAGTACTTC. This encodes CASSSTLTGLEETQYF.